The rows below give T cell receptor beta chains drawn from one sample of a study of graft-versus-host responses after intestinal transplantation. This table comes from immunoSEQ multiplex PCR, and its TCRdb copy is limited to in-frame clones, with some not included. The repertoire consists of fewer than 25,000 clones, with about two fifths occurring once and the leading ten covering 1.3% to 1.5%. The specimen comprised alloreactive CD8+ T cells from a mixed lymphocyte reaction culture, sampled before transplantation. These receptors were collected from a human patient who was an organ donor for intestinal transplantation. Each CDR3 is given with its conserved first and last residue. Each record gives: CDR3 protein, CDR3 DNA, D gene, J gene, V gene, clone size. D genes are given only for firm matches. Not every row has a clone size; where given, it reads once, few, many or a size class.

CDR3aa: CASSYPYEAFF; CDR3nt: TGTGCCAGCAGTTACCCCTATGAAGCTTTCTTT; d_gene: .; j_gene: TRBJ1-1; v_gene: TRBV6-1; abundance: .
CDR3aa: CASSYSQFYGYTF; CDR3nt: TGTGCCAGCAGCTACTCGCAGTTCTATGGCTACACCTTC; d_gene: .; j_gene: TRBJ1-2; v_gene: TRBV6-5; abundance: medium-sized
CDR3aa: CAWSVGTNYGYTF; CDR3nt: TGTGCCTGGAGTGTAGGGACAAACTATGGCTACACCTTC; d_gene: .; j_gene: TRBJ1-2; v_gene: TRBV30; abundance: .
CDR3aa: CASSQDRSTEAFF; CDR3nt: TGCGCCAGCAGCCAAGATAGGAGCACTGAAGCTTTCTTT; d_gene: .; j_gene: TRBJ1-1; v_gene: TRBV4-1; abundance: .
CDR3aa: CASSKIPGPRDEQYF; CDR3nt: TGTGCCAGCAGTAAAATACCGGGACCCCGGGACGAGCAGTACTTC; d_gene: .; j_gene: TRBJ2-7; v_gene: TRBV6-5; abundance: few
CDR3aa: CSSPRGEQFF; CDR3nt: TGCAGTTCACCTAGGGGGGAGCAGTTCTTC; d_gene: .; j_gene: TRBJ2-1; v_gene: TRBV20-1; abundance: .
CDR3aa: CSAREETQYF; CDR3nt: TGCAGTGCGCGGGAAGAGACCCAGTACTTC; d_gene: .; j_gene: TRBJ2-5; v_gene: TRBV20-1; abundance: .
CDR3aa: CASSWNPDLTYEQYF; CDR3nt: TGTGCCAGCAGTTGGAACCCGGACCTTACCTACGAGCAGTACTTC; d_gene: .; j_gene: TRBJ2-7; v_gene: TRBV6-1; abundance: few
CDR3aa: CSARGGTEAFF; CDR3nt: TGCAGTGCTAGAGGGGGGACTGAAGCTTTCTTT; d_gene: .; j_gene: TRBJ1-1; v_gene: TRBV20-1; abundance: .
CDR3aa: CASSPTGGSYGYTF; CDR3nt: TGTGCCAGCAGTCCCACAGGGGGTAGCTATGGCTACACCTTC; d_gene: TRBD1; j_gene: TRBJ1-2; v_gene: TRBV6-6; abundance: .
CDR3aa: CASSRLAGYEQYF; CDR3nt: TGTGCCAGCAGCCGACTAGCGGGCTACGAGCAGTACTTC; d_gene: TRBD2; j_gene: TRBJ2-7; v_gene: TRBV2; abundance: .
CDR3aa: CSVEDLSSTSTDTQYF; CDR3nt: TGCAGCGTTGAAGATCTAAGCAGCACTAGCACAGATACGCAGTATTTT; d_gene: .; j_gene: TRBJ2-3; v_gene: TRBV29-1; abundance: .
CDR3aa: CASSLEPGITDTQYF; CDR3nt: TGCGCCAGCAGCTTGGAGCCGGGCATCACAGATACGCAGTATTTT; d_gene: .; j_gene: TRBJ2-3; v_gene: TRBV5-1; abundance: .
CDR3aa: CASSADSSYEQYF; CDR3nt: TGCGCCAGCAGTGCGGACTCGTCCTACGAGCAGTACTTC; d_gene: .; j_gene: TRBJ2-7; v_gene: TRBV10-2; abundance: few
CDR3aa: CASSLGSTEAFF; CDR3nt: TGTGCCAGTAGTCTGGGCAGCACTGAAGCTTTCTTT; d_gene: .; j_gene: TRBJ1-1; v_gene: TRBV19; abundance: .
CDR3aa: CASSQVQGDTQYF; CDR3nt: TGCGCCAGCAGCCAAGTACAGGGGGATACGCAGTATTTT; d_gene: TRBD1; j_gene: TRBJ2-3; v_gene: TRBV4-1; abundance: .
CDR3aa: CASSLADEQYF; CDR3nt: TGTGCCAGCAGCTTAGCGGACGAGCAGTACTTC; d_gene: .; j_gene: TRBJ2-7; v_gene: TRBV7-9; abundance: .